The 15 T cell receptor beta chains below all came from one sample that was sequenced in a study of T cell responses to AZD1222 COVID-19 vaccine. Profiled with immunoSEQ multiplex PCR; TCRdb holds only in-frame clones, not every one. The sample holds around 20,000 clones, about four fifths seen once. The sequenced sample was peripheral blood, obtained 28 days after the second AZD1222 dose. These receptors all come from an adult who received the AZD1222 COVID-19 vaccine.

This clone has a handful of counts. J is TRBJ1-1 and V is TRBV2; the D gene is possibly TRBD1 (5 bases). This CDR3 contains 13 residues. V was pared by 3 bases and J by 1 base, with 6 bases between. In germline, CDR1 is SNHLY, CDR2 FYNNEI. The CDR3 region is CASSDDRNTEAFF. The CDR3 nucleotides are TGTGCCAGCAGTGACGACAGGAACACTGAAGCTTTCTTT.

This clone was picked up one time. The rearrangement uses TRBV10-1 and TRBJ2-1, with 10 bases fitting TRBD2. V shed 4 bases, J shed 8 bases, and the junction held 8 bases outside the gene matches. Germline-derived CDR1 and CDR2 are WNHNN and SYGVQD (reference sequence). This CDR3 has 15 amino acids. CDR3 residues: CASSGERGGGDEQFF. DNA of the CDR3: TGCGCCAGCAGTGGTGAGCGGGGGGGCGGGGATGAGCAGTTCTTC.

The chain joins TRBV10-1 to TRBJ1-3, with 7 bases that match TRBD1. CDR1 WNHNN and CDR2 SYGVQD come from the germline V gene (reference sequence). V lost 0 bases, J lost 1 base, and 3 bases stayed unmatched. This CDR3 has 16 amino acids. The CDR3 loop is CASSESGRGSGNTIYF. Written as DNA, the CDR3 is TGCGCCAGCAGTGAGTCCGGCAGGGGGTCTGGAAACACCATATATTTT.

The chain has TRBV19 and TRBJ1-1, with 9 bases fitting TRBD1. The CDR3 sequence is 16 residues long. Germline V lookup: CDR1 LNHDA, CDR2 SQIVND (reference sequence). V lost 6 bases, J lost 6 bases, and 14 bases stayed unmatched. The CDR3 DNA follows: TGTGCCAGTAGCCCGGGACAGGGACCTTTAATAGCTGAAGCTTTCTTT. Translating it yields CASSPGQGPLIAEAFF.

V usage is TRBV2 and J usage is TRBJ1-2, with D tentatively TRBD1 (5 bases). CDR1 is SNHLY and CDR2 is FYNNEI in the germline V gene. The CDR3 is 13 amino acids. Between the trimmed V and J ends, which lost 4 bases and 3 bases, there was a span of 9 bases. CDR3 region: CASSVGTDYGYTF. CDR3 DNA sequence: TGTGCCAGCAGTGTTGGGACTGACTATGGCTACACCTTC.

This chain connects TRBV4-3 to TRBJ1-2; 9 bases fit TRBD1. This CDR3 contains 16 residues. Germline values: CDR1 LGHNA, CDR2 YSLEER. Unmatched junction bases numbered 9, after V lost 0 bases and J lost 7 bases. The DNA for the CDR3 is TGCGCCAGCAGCCAAGAACTGGGACAGGGAAGGGGTGGCTACACCTTC. Amino acids: CASSQELGQGRGGYTF.

This chain uses TRBV7-2 with TRBJ1-4, with D possibly TRBD1 on 5 matching bases. CDR3 size: 16 residues. Looked up from germline, CDR1 is SGHTA and CDR2 is FQGNSA. Deletions cut 1 base from V and 8 bases from J, with 17 bases between. The CDR3 DNA sequence: TGTGCCAGCAGCTTAGATTTCGCCAGGGTAGACGAAAAACTGTTTTTT. Protein: CASSLDFARVDEKLFF.

The chain links TRBV4-3 to TRBJ2-7, with 8 bases fitting TRBD1. Germline loops: CDR1 LGHNA, CDR2 YSLEER. This CDR3 is 15 amino acids long. The V gene end was trimmed by 0 bases and the J gene end by 6 bases; junction bases not matched to a gene: 7. The CDR3 coding sequence is TGCGCCAGCAGCCAAGATTGGGGCAGGGGGCGCGAGCAGTACTTC. It encodes CASSQDWGRGREQYF.

This clone is labeled as hyperexpanded. The chain joins TRBV4-3 to TRBJ2-2; no firm D call. CDR3 length: 12 residues. V was cut by 4 bases and J by 8 bases, with 8 bases left in between. CDR1 is LGHNA and CDR2 is YSLEER in the germline V gene. The CDR3 DNA sequence: TGCGCCAGCAGCCCGACCTGGGGGGAGCTGTTTTTT. Its protein is CASSPTWGELFF.

A few counts support this clone. The chain couples TRBV11-2 to TRBJ2-7; 9 bases match TRBD2. V was clipped by 6 bases and J by 0 bases; unmatched bases: 12. The CDR3 totals 17 residues. Germline CDR1 SGHAT, CDR2 FQNNGV. In nucleotides, the CDR3 is TGTGCCAGCAGAACCTATAGCGGGAGCAAAAGCTCCTACGAGCAGTACTTC. Residues: CASRTYSGSKSSYEQYF.

V and J are TRBV11-2 and TRBJ2-3, with D perhaps TRBD1 (6 bases). The V end lost 4 bases, the J end lost 2 bases, and 13 bases lay between the germline ends. CDR3 length: 15 amino acids. Germline values: CDR1 SGHAT, CDR2 FQNNGV. CDR3 sequence: CASSSTGTHTDTQYF. As DNA, the CDR3 is TGTGCCAGCAGCTCTACCGGGACACACACAGATACGCAGTATTTT.

The chain has TRBV4-3 and TRBJ2-3, with TRBD1 matching over 8 bases. Germline loops: CDR1 LGHNA, CDR2 YSLEER. Trimming removed 4 bases from V and 3 bases from J; junction bases left unmatched: 15. The CDR3 has 18 residues. CDR3 in DNA: TGCGCCAGCAGCCCAGGACCCCTGGGACAGGAGATTACAGATACGCAGTATTTT. Encoded protein: CASSPGPLGQEITDTQYF.

The rearrangement uses TRBV2 and TRBJ2-7; D is possibly TRBD1 or TRBD2 (5 bases each). The CDR3 runs to 13 residues. V lost 6 bases to trimming and J lost 1 base, with 10 bases between them. The germline V gene has CDR1 SNHLY and CDR2 FYNNEI. CDR3 DNA sequence: TGTGCCAGCAGAAGGGACGGTTCCTACGAGCAGTACTTC. Translated: CASRRDGSYEQYF. The whole variable domain, remainder taken from reference TRBV2 and TRBJ2-7, is EPEVTQTPSHQVTQMGQEVILRCVPISNHLYFYWYRQILGQKVEFLVSFYNNEISEKSEIFDDQFSVERPDGSNFTLKIRSTKLEDSAMYFCASRRDGSYEQYFGPGTRLTVT.

This clone was seen just once. The DNA for the CDR3 is TGTGCCAGCAGCTTCTCTAGCCTTTACGAGCAGTACTTC. Residues: CASSFSSLYEQYF. This chain joins TRBV7-2 and TRBJ2-7; perhaps TRBD2 as D (5 bases). CDR3 length equals 13 residues. V was cut by 3 bases and J by 4 bases, with 10 bases left in between. CDR1 is SGHTA and CDR2 is FQGNSA in the germline V gene.

This chain uses TRBV21-1 with TRBJ1-3. TRBV21-1 is a recognized pseudogene. This CDR3 spans 19 amino acids. The CDR3 loop is CASSKERDNRKLSGNTIYF. In DNA form, the CDR3 reads TGTGCCAGCAGCAAAGAGAGGGATAACAGGAAACTCTCTGGAAACACCATATATTTT.